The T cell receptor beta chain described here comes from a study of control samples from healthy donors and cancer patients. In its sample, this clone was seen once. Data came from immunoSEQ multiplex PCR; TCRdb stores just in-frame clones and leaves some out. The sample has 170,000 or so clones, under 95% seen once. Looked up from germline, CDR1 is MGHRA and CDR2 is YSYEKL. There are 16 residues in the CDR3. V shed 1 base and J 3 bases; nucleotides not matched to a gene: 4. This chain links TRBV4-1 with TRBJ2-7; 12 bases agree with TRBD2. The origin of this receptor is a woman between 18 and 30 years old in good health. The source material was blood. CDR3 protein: CASSQGRLAGDYEQYF. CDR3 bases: TGCGCCAGCAGCCAAGGGAGACTAGCGGGGGACTACGAGCAGTACTTC.